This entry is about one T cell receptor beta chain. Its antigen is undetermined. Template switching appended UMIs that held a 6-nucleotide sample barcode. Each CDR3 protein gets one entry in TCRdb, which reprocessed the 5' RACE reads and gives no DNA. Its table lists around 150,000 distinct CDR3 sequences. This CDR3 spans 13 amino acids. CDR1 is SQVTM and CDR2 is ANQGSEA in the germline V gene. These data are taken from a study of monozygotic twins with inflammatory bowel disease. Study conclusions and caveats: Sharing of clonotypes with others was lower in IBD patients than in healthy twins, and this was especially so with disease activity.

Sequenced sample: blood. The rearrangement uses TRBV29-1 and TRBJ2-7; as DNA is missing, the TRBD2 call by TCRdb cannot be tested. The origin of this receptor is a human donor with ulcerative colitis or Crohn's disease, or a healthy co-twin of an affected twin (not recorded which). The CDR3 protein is CSVEEGPRGEQYF.